The 16 T cell receptor beta chains presented below share a single source sample, sequenced in a study of human T cells and chemical hapten exposure. Time point of the sample: pre-sensitization, week 0. Treatment meaning: therapeutic diphenylcyclopropenone sensitization with weekly scalp DPC. TCRdb itself ran the RACE reads through MiXCR, one entry per CDR3 protein. The sample contains under 300,000 distinct CDR3 sequences, approximately 8.6% of which appear only once. The sample consisted of whole blood, taken in connection with sensitization to the hapten diphenylcyclopropenone (DPC). The receptor source for this set is a middle-aged woman with alopecia areata. Some clones in this sample may be carry-over from other donors' samples.

The rearrangement joins TRBV18 to TRBJ2-5, with TRBD1 matching over 9 bases. Losses at the gene ends were 3 bases for V and 5 bases for J; bases not matched to a gene: 7. The CDR3 is 15 amino acids. Looked up from germline, CDR1 is KGHSH and CDR2 is LQKENI. CDR3 DNA: TGTGCCAGCTCACCTCTAGGGACAGGGACCGAGACCCAGTACTTC. It specifies CASSPLGTGTETQYF.

There are a few counts of this clonotype. V gene TRBV7-9 combines with J gene TRBJ2-7; tentatively, D is TRBD1 (7 bases). The CDR3 is 17 amino acids. Germline V gene sequence: CDR1 SEHNR, CDR2 FQNEAQ (reference sequence). V was pared by 5 bases and J by 4 bases, with 24 bases between. CDR3 sequence reads: CASSPFPSRGTDYEQYF. The CDR3 nucleotides read TGTGCCAGCAGCCCATTCCCCTCCCGCGGGACAGATTACGAGCAGTACTTC.

This clonotype was recorded at least ten times. This chain uses TRBV7-9 with TRBJ2-7; D remains unclear. This CDR3 spans 11 amino acids. V lost 5 bases, J lost 3 bases, and 5 bases lay in between. The V gene's germline CDR1 is SEHNR and CDR2 FQNEAQ (reference sequence). CDR3 sequence reads: CASSDNYEQYF. CDR3 DNA sequence: TGTGCCAGCAGCGACAACTACGAGCAGTACTTC.

A few counts support this clonotype. V usage is TRBV28 and J usage is TRBJ1-1, with TRBD1 matching over 10 bases. The CDR3 extends over 12 amino acids. V shed 5 bases and J 8 bases; nucleotides not matched to a gene: 2. CDR1 and CDR2 (germline): MDHEN, SYDVKM. The CDR3 DNA is TGTGCCAGCAGTGTGACAGGGGGCGAAGCTTTCTTT. Protein sequence: CASSVTGGEAFF.

The rearrangement uses TRBV28 and TRBJ2-7; no firm D call. The length of the CDR3 is 13 residues. V was shortened by 2 bases and J by 7 bases, with 12 bases between the two germline ends. The germline gives CDR1 MDHEN, CDR2 SYDVKM. CDR3 amino acids: CASSLIGPGEQYF. Written as DNA, the CDR3 is TGTGCCAGCAGTTTAATCGGGCCCGGAGAGCAGTACTTC.

This clonotype was seen more than once but under ten times. The chain combines TRBV7-2 with TRBJ2-1; 7 positions match TRBD1. In germline, CDR1 is SGHTA, CDR2 FQGNSA. CDR3 length: 16 amino acids. V gave up 5 bases and J gave up 6 bases; unmatched junction bases: 13. The CDR3 DNA sequence: TGTGCCAGCAGCCGACATACCGGGACAGCCTTCAATGAGCAGTTCTTC. It translates to CASSRHTGTAFNEQFF.

The rearrangement uses TRBV10-3 and TRBJ2-1; perhaps TRBD2 as D (5 bases). The V end lost 6 bases, the J end lost 10 bases, and 10 bases lay between the germline ends. From germline, CDR1 is ENHRY and CDR2 SYGVKD. There are 11 residues in the CDR3. CDR3 residues: CAISTRQEQFF. The CDR3 nucleotides are TGTGCCATCAGCACTAGACAAGAGCAGTTCTTC.

The chain combines TRBV28 with TRBJ2-7; unclear D gene. The CDR3 is made up of 15 amino acids. Trimming took off 5 bases at V and 0 bases at J, with 14 bases between the two ends. CDR1 is MDHEN and CDR2 is SYDVKM in the germline V gene. In DNA, the CDR3 is TGTGCCAGCAGTCTCCTTGGACGGAGCTCCTACGAGCAGTACTTC. Translation: CASSLLGRSSYEQYF. Supplemented by reference TRBV28 and TRBJ2-7, the full variable domain reads DVKVTQSSRYLVKRTGEKVFLECVQDMDHENMFWYRQDPGLGLRLIYFSYDVKMKEKGDIPEGYSVSREKKERFSLILESASTNQTSMYLCASSLLGRSSYEQYFGPGTRLTVT.

This sequence joins TRBV5-1 and TRBJ2-7, with TRBD1 matching 7 bases. The germline V gene has CDR1 SGHRS and CDR2 YFSETQ. There are 14 residues in the CDR3. With 4 bases clipped from V and 2 bases from J, the junction kept 6 bases outside the gene matches. DNA of the CDR3: TGCGCCAGCAGCCTGGACAGGTATACCTACGAGCAGTACTTC. Translating gives CASSLDRYTYEQYF.

This clonotype appeared many times. The chain carries TRBV2 and TRBJ2-3; 7 bases align to TRBD1. The CDR3 loop spans 14 amino acids. Germline values: CDR1 SNHLY, CDR2 FYNNEI. V shed 6 bases and J 1 base; nucleotides not matched to a gene: 4. CDR3 in DNA: TGTGCCAGCAGCCGACAGGGCCGCACAGATACGCAGTATTTT. Translated: CASSRQGRTDTQYF. Together with reference TRBV2 and TRBJ2-3, the CDR3 gives the full variable domain: EPEVTQTPSHQVTQMGQEVILRCVPISNHLYFYWYRQILGQKVEFLVSFYNNEISEKSEIFDDQFSVERPDGSNFTLKIRSTKLEDSAMYFCASSRQGRTDTQYFGPGTRLTVL.

The V gene is TRBV12-3 or TRBV12-4, the J gene TRBJ2-2; 7 bases align to TRBD1. The CDR3 runs 15 residues. J was trimmed by 3 bases and V by 6 bases; bases with no gene match: 7. The CDR3: CASRRTGTDTGELFF. The CDR3, as DNA: TGTGCCAGCAGACGCACCGGGACAGACACCGGGGAGCTGTTTTTT.

This clonotype was seen a handful of times. V usage is TRBV6-5 and J usage is TRBJ2-7; 10 bases match TRBD1. The CDR3 runs to 14 residues. With V trimmed by 6 bases and J by 5 bases, 7 bases remained unmatched. CDR1 and CDR2 (germline): MNHEY, SVGAGI. The CDR3 DNA reads TGTGCCAGCAGGGGGACAGGGGAGCTACACGAGCAGTACTTC. Amino acids: CASRGTGELHEQYF.

This clonotype was recorded at least ten times. The rearrangement uses TRBV20-1 and TRBJ2-1; 8 positions agree with TRBD2. CDR1 is DFQATT and CDR2 is SNEGSKA in the germline V gene (reference sequence). The length of the CDR3 is 16 residues. Trimming at V came to 2 bases and at J to 5 bases, leaving 11 bases not matched to a gene. The CDR3 here is CSARPPGTSSHNEQFF. DNA of the CDR3: TGCAGTGCTAGACCACCTGGGACTAGTTCCCACAATGAGCAGTTCTTC.

The chain couples TRBV7-8 to TRBJ2-5, with a tentative D call TRBD2 (5 bases). Germline lookup yields CDR1 SGHVS and CDR2 FQNEAQ. The length of the CDR3 is 12 residues. Trimming took off 4 bases at V and 4 bases at J, with 7 bases between the two ends. DNA of the CDR3: TGTGCCAGCAGCTCCGCGGGAGAGACCCAGTACTTC. Protein product: CASSSAGETQYF.

This clonotype was recorded at least ten times. The rearrangement joins TRBV29-1 to TRBJ2-7, with a tentative D call TRBD1 (7 bases). Per germline, CDR1 SQVTM and CDR2 ANQGSEA. There are 14 residues in the CDR3. V was pared by 7 bases and J by 7 bases, with 23 bases between. The CDR3 protein is CSAGGQLYPGEQYF. CDR3 DNA sequence: TGCAGCGCCGGGGGACAGCTGTACCCTGGGGAGCAGTACTTC.

The chain uses TRBV10-3 and TRBJ2-1; 7 bases line up with TRBD2. Germline CDR1 and CDR2: ENHRY and SYGVKD. The CDR3 has 16 amino acids. The J segment lost 5 bases and the V segment lost 8 bases, leaving 15 bases of the junction unmatched. CDR3 sequence reads: CAIGGGVDRGHNEQFF. The CDR3 region has the DNA TGTGCCATCGGGGGGGGTGTGGACCGCGGGCACAATGAGCAGTTCTTC.